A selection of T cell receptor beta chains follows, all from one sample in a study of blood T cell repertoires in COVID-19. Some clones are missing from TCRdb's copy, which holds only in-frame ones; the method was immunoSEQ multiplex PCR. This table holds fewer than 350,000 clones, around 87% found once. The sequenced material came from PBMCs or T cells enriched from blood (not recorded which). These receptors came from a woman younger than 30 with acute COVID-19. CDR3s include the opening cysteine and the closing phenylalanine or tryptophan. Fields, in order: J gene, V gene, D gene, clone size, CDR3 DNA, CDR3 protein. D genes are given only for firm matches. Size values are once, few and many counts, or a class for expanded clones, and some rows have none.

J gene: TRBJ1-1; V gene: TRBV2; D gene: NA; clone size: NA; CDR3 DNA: TGTGCCAGCAGTGTCGACAGTAACACTGAAGCTTTCTTT; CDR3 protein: CASSVDSNTEAFF
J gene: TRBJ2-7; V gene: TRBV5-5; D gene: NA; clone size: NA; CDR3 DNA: TGTGCCAGCAGCCTGAGCTCCTACGAGCAGTACTTC; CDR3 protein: CASSLSSYEQYF
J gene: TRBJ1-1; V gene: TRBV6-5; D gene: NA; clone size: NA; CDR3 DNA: TGTGCCAGCAGGGAGAGGGTTATGGGCACTGAAGCTTTCTTT; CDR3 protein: CASRERVMGTEAFF
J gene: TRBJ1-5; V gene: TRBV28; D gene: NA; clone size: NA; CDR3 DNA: TGTGCCAGCAGTCTGGGGGGAAATAGCAATCAGCCCCAGCATTTT; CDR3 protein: CASSLGGNSNQPQHF
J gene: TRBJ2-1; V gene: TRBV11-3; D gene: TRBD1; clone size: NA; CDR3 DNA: TGTGCCAGCAGCTTACGCTACTCCGACAGGGCAGATGAGCAGTTCTTC; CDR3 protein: CASSLRYSDRADEQFF
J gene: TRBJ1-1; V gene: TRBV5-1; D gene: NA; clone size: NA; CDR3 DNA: TGCGCCAGCAGCTCAGGGATTCAGAACACTGAAGCTTTCTTT; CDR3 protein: CASSSGIQNTEAFF
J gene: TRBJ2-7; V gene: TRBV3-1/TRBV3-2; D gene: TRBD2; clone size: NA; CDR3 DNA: TGTGCCAGCAGCCAATGGACTAGCTACTCCTACGAGCAGTACTTC; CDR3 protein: CASSQWTSYSYEQYF
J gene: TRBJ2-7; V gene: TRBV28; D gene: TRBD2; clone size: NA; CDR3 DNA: TGTGCCAGCCTTAGCGGGAGAAGGTACGAGCAGTACTTC; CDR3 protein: CASLSGRRYEQYF
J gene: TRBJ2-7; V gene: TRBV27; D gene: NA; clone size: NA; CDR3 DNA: TGTGCCAGCAGTTTCAACAGGGACCCCTACGAGCAGTACTTC; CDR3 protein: CASSFNRDPYEQYF
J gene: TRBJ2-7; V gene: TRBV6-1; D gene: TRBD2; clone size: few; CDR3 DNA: TGTGCCAGCAGTGCAGCAGCGGGAGGTGGTTACGAGCAGTACTTC; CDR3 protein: CASSAAAGGGYEQYF
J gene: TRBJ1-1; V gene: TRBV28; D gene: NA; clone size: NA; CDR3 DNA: TGTGCCAGCAGTTTGCTCCCCCCGGGGATGAACACTGAAGCTTTCTTT; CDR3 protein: CASSLLPPGMNTEAFF
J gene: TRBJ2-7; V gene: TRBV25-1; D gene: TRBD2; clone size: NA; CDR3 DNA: TGTGCCAGCAGGTTAGGCGGGAGCTACGAGCAGTACTTC; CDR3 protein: CASRLGGSYEQYF
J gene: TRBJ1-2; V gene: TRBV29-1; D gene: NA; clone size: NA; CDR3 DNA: TGCAGCGTTGTCGGTGGCGCAGGATATGGCTACACCTTC; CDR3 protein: CSVVGGAGYGYTF
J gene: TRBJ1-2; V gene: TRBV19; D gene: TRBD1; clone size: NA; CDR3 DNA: TGTGCCAGTAGTATCGGGACAGGGGTATTGGACTATGGCTACACCTTC; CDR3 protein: CASSIGTGVLDYGYTF
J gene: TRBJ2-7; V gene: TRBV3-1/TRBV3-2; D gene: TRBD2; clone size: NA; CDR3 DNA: TGTGCCAGCAGCCAAATGGCGATCCGGAGCGGGAGATCCCACGAGCAGTACTTC; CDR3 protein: CASSQMAIRSGRSHEQYF
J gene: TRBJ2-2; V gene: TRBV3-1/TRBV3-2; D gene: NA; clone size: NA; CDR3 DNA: TGTGCCAGCAGCCAAGATTGGTGGTCTGCGTACACCGGGGAGCTGTTTTTT; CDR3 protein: CASSQDWWSAYTGELFF
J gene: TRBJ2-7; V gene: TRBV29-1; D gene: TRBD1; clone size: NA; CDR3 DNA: TGCAGCGCCACCCGGGACAGGGGGCCAGCGGGCCACTACGAGCAGTACTTC; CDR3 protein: CSATRDRGPAGHYEQYF
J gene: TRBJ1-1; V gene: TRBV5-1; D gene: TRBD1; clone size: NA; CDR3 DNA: TGCGCCAGCAGCGAACAGGGGGTGCGGAACACTGAAGCTTTCTTT; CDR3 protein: CASSEQGVRNTEAFF
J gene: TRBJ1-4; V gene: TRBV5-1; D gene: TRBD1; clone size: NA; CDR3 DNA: TGCGCCAGCGGCGACAGGGCGACCATTGAAAAACTGTTTTTT; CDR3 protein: CASGDRATIEKLFF
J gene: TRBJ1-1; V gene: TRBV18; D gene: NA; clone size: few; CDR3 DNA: TGTGCCAGCTCACCATACAGCTTATCGAACACTGAAGCTTTCTTT; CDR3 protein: CASSPYSLSNTEAFF
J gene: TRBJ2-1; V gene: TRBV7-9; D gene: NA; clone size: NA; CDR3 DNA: TGTGCCAGCAGCTTCTCCCTACAGGGCCCAACCTACAATGAGCAGTTCTTC; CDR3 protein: CASSFSLQGPTYNEQFF
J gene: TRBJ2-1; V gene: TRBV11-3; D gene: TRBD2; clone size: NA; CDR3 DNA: TGTGCCAGCAGTAGAGGGGCTAGCGGGAGTAATGGCTACAATGAGCAGTTCTTC; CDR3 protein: CASSRGASGSNGYNEQFF
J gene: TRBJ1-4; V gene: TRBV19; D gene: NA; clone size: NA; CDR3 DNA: TGTGCCAGTAGTATCGACAGGAGGACAAATGAAAAACTGTTTTTT; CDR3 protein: CASSIDRRTNEKLFF
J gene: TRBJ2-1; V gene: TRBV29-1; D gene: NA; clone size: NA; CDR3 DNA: TGCAGCGTCCGTACCCTCCGGGGTTCCTCCTACAATGAGCAGTTCTTC; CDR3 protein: CSVRTLRGSSYNEQFF
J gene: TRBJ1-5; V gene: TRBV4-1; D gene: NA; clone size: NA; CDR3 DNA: TGCGCCAGCAGCCCCCATGAGTATATCGGGAGGGAAGGCAATCAGCCCCAGCATTTT; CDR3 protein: CASSPHEYIGREGNQPQHF
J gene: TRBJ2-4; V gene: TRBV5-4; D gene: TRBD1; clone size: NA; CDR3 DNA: TGTGCCAGCAGCAAGGGACAGGGGGCGCCGGCCAAAAACATTCAGTACTTC; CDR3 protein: CASSKGQGAPAKNIQYF
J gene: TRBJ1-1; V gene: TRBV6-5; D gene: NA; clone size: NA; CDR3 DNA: TGTGCCAGCAGTTACTCCAGGAACACTGAAGCTTTCTTT; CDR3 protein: CASSYSRNTEAFF
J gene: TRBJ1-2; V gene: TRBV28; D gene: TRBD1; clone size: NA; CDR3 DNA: TGTGCCAGCAGCCGGGGACAGGGGGACTATGGCTACACCTTC; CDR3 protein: CASSRGQGDYGYTF
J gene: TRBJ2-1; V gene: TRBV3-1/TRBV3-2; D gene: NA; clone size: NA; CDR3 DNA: TGTGCCAGCAGCCAGTCTTACAATGAGCAGTTCTTC; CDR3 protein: CASSQSYNEQFF